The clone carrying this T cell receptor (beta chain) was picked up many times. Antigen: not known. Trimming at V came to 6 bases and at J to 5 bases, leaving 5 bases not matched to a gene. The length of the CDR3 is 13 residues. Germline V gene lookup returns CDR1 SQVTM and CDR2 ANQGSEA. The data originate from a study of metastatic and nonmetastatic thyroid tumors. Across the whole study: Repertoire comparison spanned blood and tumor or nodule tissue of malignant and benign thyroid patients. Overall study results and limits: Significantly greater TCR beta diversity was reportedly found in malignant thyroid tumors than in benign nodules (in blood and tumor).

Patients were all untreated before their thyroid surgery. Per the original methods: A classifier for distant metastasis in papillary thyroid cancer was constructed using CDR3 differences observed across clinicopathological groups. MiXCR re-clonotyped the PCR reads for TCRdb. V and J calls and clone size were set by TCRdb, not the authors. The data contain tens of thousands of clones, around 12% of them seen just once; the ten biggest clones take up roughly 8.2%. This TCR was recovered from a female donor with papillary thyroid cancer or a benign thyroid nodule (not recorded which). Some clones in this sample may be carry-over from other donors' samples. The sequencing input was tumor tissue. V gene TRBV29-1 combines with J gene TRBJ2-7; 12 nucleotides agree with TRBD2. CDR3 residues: CSVTSGSINEQYF. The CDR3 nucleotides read TGCAGCGTGACTAGCGGGAGCATAAACGAGCAGTACTTC.